The 13 T cell receptor beta chains reported below all come from one sample, sequenced in a study of cytomegalovirus exposure and HLA in healthy donors. The PCR made use of 60 Vbeta and 13 Jbeta primers. The data were produced by immunoSEQ multiplex PCR, yet TCRdb's version contains in-frame clones alone and is incomplete. The data contain roughly 120,000 clones, about 80% of them seen just once; the ten biggest clones take up approximately 5%. Input material: PBMCs. The receptors stem from a woman in her thirties in good health and CMV-seropositive.

V gene TRBV5-3 combines with J gene TRBJ2-5; D gene uncertain. TRBV5-3 qualifies as an ORF whose function is uncertain. The ends were cut back, 3 bases at V and 4 bases at J, with 13 bases in the middle. The CDR3 consists of 14 residues. The DNA of the CDR3 is TGTGCCAGAAGCTATATGCGGCTTCGAGAGACCCAGTACTTC. It is translated as CARSYMRLRETQYF.

V gene TRBV19 combines with J gene TRBJ1-2; a weak D match, TRBD1 (6 bases). CDR3 length equals 12 residues. The V gene lost 10 bases and the J gene lost 5 bases, with 14 bases spanning the gap. CDR1 is LNHDA, CDR2 SQIVND, per germline (reference sequence). CDR3 in DNA: TGTGCCACTTCACAGGGATATTATGGCTACACCTTC. Protein sequence: CATSQGYYGYTF.

The table lists this clone with a few counts. V and J are TRBV30 and TRBJ2-4; D might be TRBD1 (5 bases). Trimming stripped 4 bases from V and 0 bases from J, with 10 bases between. This CDR3 is built from 14 residues. Germline V gene data show CDR1 as GTSNPN and CDR2 as SVGIG (reference sequence). CDR3 amino acids: CAWKTVSAKNIQYF. For the CDR3, the DNA is TGTGCCTGGAAGACAGTTTCAGCCAAAAACATTCAGTACTTC.

This clone was seen more than once but under ten times. The chain joins TRBV5-4 to TRBJ2-3; TRBD2 agrees at 10 bases. CDR3 size: 15 residues. V lost 5 bases and J lost 2; bases outside the gene matches: 5. Germline V gives CDR1 SGHNT, CDR2 YYREEE (reference sequence). CDR3 sequence: CASRPGLANTDTQYF. CDR3 nucleotides: TGTGCCAGCAGACCGGGACTAGCGAACACAGATACGCAGTATTTT.

On this clone: Distinct nucleotide sequences in the sample also encode this CDR3. This sequence joins TRBV4-1 and TRBJ1-2; 8 bases fit TRBD1. CDR1 and CDR2 from the germline V gene are MGHRA and YSYEKL. This CDR3 has 18 amino acids. V was pared by 1 base and J by 1 base, with 11 bases of the junction left unmatched. The chain's CDR3 is CASSQAFKPDRDNYGYTF. In DNA, the CDR3 is TGCGCCAGCAGCCAAGCCTTCAAGCCGGACAGGGATAACTATGGCTACACCTTC.

In this sample, this clone turned up once. The chain carries TRBV25-1 and TRBJ1-5; 7 bases map to TRBD1. The germline gives CDR1 MGHDK, CDR2 SYGVNS. Trimming removed 6 bases from V and 2 bases from J; junction bases left unmatched: 4. This CDR3 is 14 amino acids long. This CDR3 reads CASRQTGRNQPQHF. CDR3 sequence (DNA): TGTGCCAGCAGACAGACAGGGCGCAATCAGCCCCAGCATTTT.

The gene calls are TRBV2 and TRBJ2-7; no definite D call. V was shortened by 6 bases and J by 0 bases, with 18 bases between the two germline ends. Per the germline V gene, CDR1 is SNHLY and CDR2 is FYNNEI. CDR3 length: 16 amino acids. CDR3 sequence reads: CASRKSTVPSSYEQYF. The CDR3 nucleotides read TGTGCCAGCAGGAAGTCAACAGTACCGAGCTCCTACGAGCAGTACTTC.

The V and J genes are TRBV11-2 and TRBJ2-7; maybe TRBD1 (7 bases). This CDR3 spans 14 amino acids. V lost 3 bases, J lost 2 bases, and 11 bases lay in between. Germline assignment: CDR1 SGHAT and CDR2 FQNNGV. CDR3 sequence (DNA): TGTGCCAGCAGCTTGCGGGACAGAACCTACGAGCAGTACTTC. As protein: CASSLRDRTYEQYF.

The chain employs TRBV10-2 and TRBJ1-1; D perhaps matches TRBD1 (6 bases). This CDR3 region has 14 residues. Germline V gene sequence: CDR1 WSHSY, CDR2 SAAADI. The V gene lost 4 bases and the J gene lost 1 base, with 10 bases spanning the gap. The CDR3 loop reads CASSAGQSNTEAFF. In nucleotides, the CDR3 is TGCGCCAGCAGTGCCGGACAGTCGAACACTGAAGCTTTCTTT.

This CDR3 reads CASSLAGQDTGELFF. DNA of the CDR3: TGCGCCAGCAGCTTGGCCGGACAAGACACCGGGGAGCTGTTTTTT. This sequence joins TRBV5-1 and TRBJ2-2; D might be TRBD1 (5 bases). Germline loops: CDR1 SGHRS, CDR2 YFSETQ. The CDR3 sequence is 15 residues long. Trimming took off 0 bases at V and 3 bases at J, with 9 bases between the two ends.

This clone was observed a handful of times. The DNA of the CDR3 is TGTGCCAGCAGCCAACGATCGGGCTATGGCTACACCTTC. It codes for CASSQRSGYGYTF. This rearrangement joins TRBV6-5 to TRBJ1-2; unclear D gene. CDR1 is MNHEY and CDR2 is SVGAGI in the germline V gene. This CDR3 comprises 13 residues. V lost 6 bases and J 4 bases, leaving 12 bases between the germline ends.

As regards this clone: The sample carries other DNA sequences with the same CDR3. The genes are TRBV5-4 and TRBJ2-3; D is undetermined. Trimming shortened V by 2 bases and J by 0 bases, and 4 bases separated the two germline ends. Looked up from germline, CDR1 is SGHNT and CDR2 is YYREEE (reference sequence). The CDR3 totals 13 residues. The CDR3 DNA reads TGTGCCAGCAGCTTCCCTAGCACAGATACGCAGTATTTT. The encoded protein is CASSFPSTDTQYF.

This sequence joins TRBV6-5 and TRBJ1-5, with D possibly being TRBD1 (5 bases). The CDR3 contains 16 residues. Deletions cut 2 bases from V and 0 bases from J, with 11 bases between. Germline V CDR1 and CDR2: MNHEY, SVGAGI. DNA for the CDR3: TGTGCCAGCAGTTACCTAGACAGTTATAGCAATCAGCCCCAGCATTTT. Translated: CASSYLDSYSNQPQHF.